This note documents a single T cell receptor (beta chain) sequence. Time point reported: peripheral blood 6 weeks after treatment start. The diagnosis in patients was locally advanced or metastatic urothelial carcinoma. Peripheral blood mononuclear cells were collected from every patient before and during treatment, yielding between 1 and 8 samples per patient. Clones were read by immunoSEQ multiplex PCR, and TCRdb kept only the in-frame ones, dropping some. Of about 45,000 clones in the sample, approximately 78% are singletons; the top ten hold under 15%. V was shortened by 1 base and J by 1 base, with 10 bases between the two germline ends. Germline CDR1 SGHVS, CDR2 FNYEAQ. This CDR3 is 15 amino acids long. These data come from a study of PD-L1 blockade in urothelial cancer. The wider study: Patients arrived having already received 0 to 3 prior chemotherapy regimens. Blood yielded a median of 141,255 T cells per sample.

This specimen was PBMCs, taken around atezolizumab (anti-PD-L1) treatment. This TCR was sampled from a man in his 60s with urothelial cancer. The V and J genes are TRBV7-6 and TRBJ2-5; D gene unclear. DNA for the CDR3: TGTGCCAGCAGCTTAGACCCCTATCTCCAAGAGACCCAGTACTTC. It codes for CASSLDPYLQETQYF.